This TCR beta chain was profiled in a study of OX40 agonist ivuxolimab in advanced cancers. About the research overall: Among those enrolled, mean age was approximately 62 years (range roughly 23 to 85) and 82.7% were male.

Profiling relied on immunoSEQ multiplex PCR, and the TCRdb table lists in-frame clones only, not all of them. Altogether 80,000 to 95,000 clones are present, around 92% being singletons, with the ten largest covering around 0.5%. Autoimmune disease history or systemic immunosuppression meant exclusion. On this clone: Its target is not known.

Germline V gene lookup returns CDR1 SGHNT and CDR2 YYREEE (reference sequence). V was trimmed by 4 bases and J by 1 base, leaving 9 bases between them. This CDR3 has 14 residues. Study observations and caveats: Some of the nonresponding patients also showed low levels of normalized T-cell clonal expansion.

The receptor was isolated from an adult with an advanced solid tumor such as melanoma, head and neck, liver or kidney cancer. The sequencing here drew on CD4+ or CD8+ T cells sorted from blood, taken in a trial of the OX40 agonist ivuxolimab. V gene TRBV5-4 combines with J gene TRBJ2-1, with D tentatively TRBD1 or TRBD2 (5 bases each). The CDR3: CASSPGPSYNEQFF. CDR3 coding DNA: TGTGCCAGCAGCCCGGGACCATCCTACAATGAGCAGTTCTTC.